The T cell receptor (beta chain) described here comes from a study of T cells in localized non-small cell lung cancer (dated by TCRdb to the early 2020s). About the study as a whole: Comparing tumors with uninvolved tumor-adjacent lungs, the study looked at the T cell repertoires of 220 or so patients with early-stage NSCLC. The mean age of the NSCLC patients was around 67 years, with 130 or so men and around 100 women. All 230 or so NSCLC patients in the cohort were treatment-naive and had localized lung tumors that were resected.

At diagnosis, peripheral blood, uninvolved tumor-adjacent lung and tumor were collected and were preserved as a mix of fresh-frozen and FFPE material. Points on this clone: What this receptor recognizes is not known. No base quality values were provided; no much bigger clone lies one nucleotide off.

TCR beta CDR3 regions were sequenced from DNA using the immunoSEQ Assay. On the study's bioinformatics: T cell density was computed as TCR beta template counts normalized to usable DNA estimated by amplifying housekeeping genes. The preseqR package was used to estimate richness by extrapolating to 400,000 templates for PBMC samples and to 120,000 templates for tissue samples. Clonality was defined as one minus Pielou's evenness. Tissue-enriched TCRs were identified by differential abundance testing using productive amino-acid clonotypes, minimum total count 5 and alpha 0.1. The Jaccard Index and the Morisita Overlap Index were used to measure how much the repertoires overlapped between compartments. GLIPH grouped TCR beta CDR3s together with public tetramer-defined viral CDR3s, and a viral motif had to include at least three viral sequences and also show V-gene enrichment. The clones in this table, taken by TCRdb from immuneACCESS, are in-frame only. Not every clone is retained; where verified, under half of the shortfall comes from an unresolved V gene, and the cause of the rest is unknown. D and trimming come from the DNA, and the V and J calls and clone size come from that table. The sample records 3,500 to 4,000 clones, about 30% of which are singletons. Around 20% of the sample is taken by the ten largest.

Overall study outcomes, separate from this receptor: Multi-region tumor sequencing was not performed, so intratumor heterogeneity could not be excluded. The highest T cell clonality was observed in uninvolved tumor-adjacent lung, where clonality exceeded that of tumor, suggesting that antigenic responses were more focused in uninvolved tumor-adjacent lung. A median of roughly 60 of the top 100 tumor clones were detected in paired uninvolved adjacent lung, and under 30 of these tumor clones were also found among the top 100 clones of the paired uninvolved adjacent lung. Higher blood T cell density associated with longer overall survival, while higher adjacent-lung clonality associated with shorter survival. Since the design was exploratory, TCR variables were selected using unadjusted p-values with no false-discovery rate correction.

The germline V gene sets CDR1 to SGHNT and CDR2 to YENEEA. Deletion took 3 bases off V and 13 bases off J, with a span of 21 bases between the germline ends. CDR3 length: 14 amino acids, cysteine to phenylalanine. The only DNA kept is the CDR3, 42 bases in frame from the first base. The receptor was isolated from a male donor aged 60 or older with stage III lung adenocarcinoma. This receptor chain uses TRBV11-3 and TRBJ2-5; the D region is possibly TRBD1 or TRBD2, each matching across 5 bases. The specimen was lung tumor tissue, collected before any cancer treatment. In nucleotide form, the sequence is TGTGCCAGCAGCTTGGGGCAGATACGCCTAGCCCTGTACTTC. The resulting protein is CASSLGQIRLALYF.